Each of the 23 T cell receptor beta chains below was sequenced from the same sample in a study of T cell changes during pregnancy in multiple sclerosis. Measured with immunoSEQ multiplex PCR; TCRdb has only the in-frame clones, and not every one. The table has roughly 110,000 clones, around 90% seen once. Material: peripheral blood, obtained before pregnancy. The source is a female donor with multiple sclerosis, enrolled in a pregnancy study.

The CDR3 DNA sequence: TGTGCCAGCAGTTTTAACGGGGCGGGGAGAGAGACCCAGTACTTC. It codes for CASSFNGAGRETQYF. This sequence joins TRBV28 and TRBJ2-5; TRBD2 is a possible D gene (6 bases). With 3 bases removed from V and 4 bases from J, the gap between germline ends came to 15 bases. The CDR3 runs to 15 residues. Germline assignment: CDR1 MDHEN and CDR2 SYDVKM.

This rearrangement joins TRBV25-1 to TRBJ2-7, with D unclear. There are 14 residues in the CDR3. Trimming took off 3 bases at V and 3 bases at J, with 12 bases between the two ends. CDR1 and CDR2 (germline): MGHDK, SYGVNS. The CDR3, as DNA: TGTGCCAGCAGTGATGCTGCGCCCTACTACGAGCAGTACTTC. This sequence encodes CASSDAAPYYEQYF.

The chain is built from TRBV7-2 and TRBJ2-7; 7 bases match TRBD1. CDR1 is SGHTA, CDR2 FQGNSA, per germline. With 1 base clipped from V and 0 bases from J, the junction kept 3 bases outside the gene matches. The CDR3 is made up of 15 amino acids. In DNA form, the CDR3 reads TGTGCCAGCAGCTTAGTTGGGGACAGCTCCTACGAGCAGTACTTC. This encodes CASSLVGDSSYEQYF.

The table lists this clone with a count of one. This chain joins TRBV2 and TRBJ1-2, with 8 nucleotides matching TRBD1. The CDR3 is 14 amino acids. V dropped 9 bases and J dropped 4; count of bases not matched to a gene: 10. CDR1 and CDR2 from the germline V gene are SNHLY and FYNNEI. The CDR3 DNA sequence: TGTGCCAGTTATCGACAGGGGAAGGTCTATGGCTACACCTTC. Its protein is CASYRQGKVYGYTF.

The rearrangement uses TRBV18 and TRBJ1-5, with TRBD1 identical over 8 bases. The CDR3 runs to 17 residues. Trimming at V came to 3 bases and at J to 1 base, leaving 8 bases not matched to a gene. CDR1 and CDR2 (germline): KGHSH, LQKENI. In DNA, the CDR3 is TGTGCCAGCTCACCCTCGTTCGGACAGGGAAGCAATCAGCCCCAGCATTTT. Its translation is CASSPSFGQGSNQPQHF.

The chain employs TRBV7-2 and TRBJ2-1; D possibly corresponds to TRBD2 (5 bases). V was pared by 3 bases and J by 6 bases, with 15 bases between. CDR3 length: 15 residues. The germline gives CDR1 SGHTA, CDR2 FQGNSA. CDR3 sequence reads: CASSFTAVKGNEQFF. The CDR3 nucleotides read TGTGCCAGCAGCTTTACAGCGGTGAAGGGCAATGAGCAGTTCTTC.

The rearrangement joins TRBV18 to TRBJ2-3; D perhaps matches TRBD1 (6 bases). V was clipped by 3 bases and J by 5 bases, with 12 bases between them. The CDR3 contains 14 residues. Germline lookup yields CDR1 KGHSH and CDR2 LQKENI. The CDR3 nucleotides read TGTGCCAGCTCACCGGGGACACCGGGAGATACGCAGTATTTT. Translation: CASSPGTPGDTQYF.

This rearrangement joins TRBV5-1 to TRBJ1-4; 9 bases fit TRBD1. CDR3 length: 15 residues. The germline CDR1 and CDR2 sequences are SGHRS and YFSETQ. After removal of 0 bases from V and 10 bases from J, the junction contained 7 bases not matched to a gene. CDR3 protein: CASSLEGQGAGKLFF. CDR3 DNA: TGCGCCAGCAGCTTGGAGGGACAGGGAGCTGGAAAACTGTTTTTT. The variable domain in full, completed from reference TRBV5-1 and TRBJ1-4, reads KAGVTQTPRYLIKTRGQQVTLSCSPISGHRSVSWYQQTPGQGLQFLFEYFSETQRNKGNFPGRFSGRQFSNSRSEMNVSTLELGDSALYLCASSLEGQGAGKLFFGSGTQLSVL.

Only one count was recorded for this clone. Other DNA sequences within the sample encode an identical CDR3. V and J are TRBV5-1 and TRBJ2-3, with 7 bases aligning to TRBD1. The CDR3 runs to 14 residues. J lost 1 base, V lost 2 bases, and 1 base had no gene match. The germline V gene has CDR1 SGHRS and CDR2 YFSETQ. In DNA, the CDR3 is TGCGCCAGCAGCTTAGGGGGCGGCACAGATACGCAGTATTTT. Encoded protein: CASSLGGGTDTQYF.

The rearrangement uses TRBV6-6 and TRBJ1-1, with 9 positions matching TRBD1. From germline, CDR1 is MNHNY and CDR2 SVGAGI (reference sequence). The CDR3 runs 14 residues. The ends lost 5 bases at V and 5 bases at J; junction bases unmatched: 6. CDR3 protein: CASSNTGGETEAFF. The CDR3 nucleotides read TGTGCCAGCAGTAACACAGGGGGCGAGACTGAAGCTTTCTTT.

The rearrangement links TRBV7-7 to TRBJ1-2; weak D call: TRBD1 (5 bases). Trimming left V 8 bases short and J 8 bases short, with 24 bases between. This CDR3 is 15 amino acids long. The germline V gene has CDR1 SSHAT and CDR2 FNYEAQ (reference sequence). The CDR3 sequence is CASLRLGRRGRGYTF. DNA of the CDR3: TGTGCCAGCTTACGCCTGGGTCGAAGGGGAAGAGGCTACACCTTC.

J is TRBJ1-4 and V is TRBV5-5; D not resolved. Trimming took off 4 bases at V and 6 bases at J, with 13 bases between the two ends. The V gene's germline CDR1 is SGHKS and CDR2 YYEKEE (reference sequence). The CDR3 is made up of 14 amino acids. The chain's CDR3 is CASSPGSSYEKLFF. In DNA, the CDR3 is TGTGCCAGCAGCCCCGGGTCCTCCTATGAAAAACTGTTTTTT.

This sequence joins TRBV5-1 and TRBJ2-1; TRBD2 aligns across 12 bases. V dropped 1 base and J dropped 8; count of bases not matched to a gene: 1. CDR1 and CDR2 from the germline V gene are SGHRS and YFSETQ. The CDR3 contains 14 residues. DNA for the CDR3: TGCGCCAGCAGCTTGACTAGCGGGAGGTATGAGCAGTTCTTC. This gives the protein CASSLTSGRYEQFF.

V gene TRBV6-5 combines with J gene TRBJ2-2, with D possibly matching TRBD1 (6 bases). The ends were cut back, 6 bases at V and 1 base at J, with 12 bases in the middle. The CDR3 sequence is 15 residues long. Germline values: CDR1 MNHEY, CDR2 SVGAGI. The CDR3 DNA reads TGTGCCAGCAGCGAAATGGGACAGAACACCGGGGAGCTGTTTTTT. This encodes CASSEMGQNTGELFF.

The sample holds one count of this clone. The chain joins TRBV11-3 to TRBJ2-7; TRBD2 matches at 8 bases. Trimming cost V 5 bases and J 9 bases; bases outside gene matches: 12. The CDR3 consists of 14 residues. CDR1 SGHNT and CDR2 YENEEA come from the germline V gene. Written as DNA, the CDR3 is TGTGCCAGCAGCCCACGGGGGGGGGCGAATGTGCAGTACTTC. This gives the protein CASSPRGGANVQYF.

The rearrangement joins TRBV19 to TRBJ2-7; 10 bases line up with TRBD1. Germline CDR1 is LNHDA and CDR2 is SQIVND (reference sequence). The J segment lost 1 base and the V segment lost 6 bases, leaving 6 bases of the junction unmatched. The CDR3 length is 15 residues. CDR3 DNA: TGTGCCAGTAGGCCGATGGACAGGGGGTCCTACGAGCAGTACTTC. Translated: CASRPMDRGSYEQYF. Full variable domain (missing parts from reference TRBV19 and TRBJ2-7): DGGITQSPKYLFRKEGQNVTLSCEQNLNHDAMYWYRQDPGQGLRLIYYSQIVNDFQKGDIAEGYSVSREKKESFPLTVTSAQKNPTAFYLCASRPMDRGSYEQYFGPGTRLTVT.

This rearrangement joins TRBV27 to TRBJ2-5; the match to TRBD2 covers 12 bases. Germline lookup yields CDR1 MNHEY and CDR2 SMNVEV (reference sequence). The CDR3 has 15 amino acids. The trim removed 4 bases at V and 5 bases at J, leaving 5 bases unmatched. The CDR3 DNA sequence: TGTGCCAGCAGTTCATGGACTAGCGGGGAGGAGACCCAGTACTTC. Protein: CASSSWTSGEETQYF.

This clone has only a few counts. This chain joins TRBV28 and TRBJ1-1, with 7 positions matching TRBD1. CDR1 and CDR2 from the germline V gene are MDHEN and SYDVKM. V shed 2 bases, J shed 4 bases, and the junction held 1 base outside the gene matches. The CDR3 spans 13 residues. DNA of the CDR3: TGTGCCAGCAGTTTACCAGGGGGCACTGAAGCTTTCTTT. Protein: CASSLPGGTEAFF.

This clone was counted once. V is TRBV9 and J is TRBJ2-7; 9 nucleotides line up with TRBD1. Per the germline V gene, CDR1 is SGDLS and CDR2 is YYNGEE. This CDR3 spans 15 amino acids. Trimming at V came to 2 bases and at J to 5 bases, leaving 8 bases not matched to a gene. CDR3 sequence: CASSVTGTGSHEQYF. CDR3 in DNA: TGTGCCAGCAGCGTCACCGGGACAGGGTCCCACGAGCAGTACTTC. Full variable domain (remainder filled in from reference TRBV9 and TRBJ2-7): DSGVTQTPKHLITATGQRVTLRCSPRSGDLSVYWYQQSLDQGLQFLIQYYNGEERAKGNILERFSAQQFPDLHSELNLSSLELGDSALYFCASSVTGTGSHEQYFGPGTRLTVT.

This rearrangement joins TRBV25-1 to TRBJ2-5; TRBD2 matches 10 bases. CDR3 length equals 16 residues. With V trimmed by 4 bases and J by 2 bases, 7 bases remained unmatched. The germline V gene has CDR1 MGHDK and CDR2 SYGVNS. The chain's CDR3 is CASSGPPLAGQETQYF. The DNA of the CDR3 is TGTGCCAGCAGTGGCCCCCCACTAGCGGGGCAAGAGACCCAGTACTTC. Combining the CDR3 with reference TRBV25-1 and TRBJ2-5 gives the whole variable domain EADIYQTPRYLVIGTGKKITLECSQTMGHDKMYWYQQDPGMELHLIHYSYGVNSTEKGDLSSESTVSRIRTEHFPLTLESARPSHTSQYLCASSGPPLAGQETQYFGPGTRLLVL.

The chain has TRBV5-4 and TRBJ1-1; no clear D gene. From germline, CDR1 is SGHNT and CDR2 YYREEE (reference sequence). Trimming stripped 0 bases from V and 1 base from J, with 4 bases between. The CDR3 runs 13 residues. Written as DNA, the CDR3 is TGTGCCAGCAGCTTGGGCGGGAACACTGAAGCTTTCTTT. It specifies CASSLGGNTEAFF.

The chain has TRBV5-4 and TRBJ2-7; possible D gene TRBD1, 6 bases. Germline assignment: CDR1 SGHNT and CDR2 YYREEE (reference sequence). V lost 3 bases to trimming and J lost 4 bases, with 14 bases between them. The CDR3 loop spans 14 amino acids. The CDR3 nucleotides are TGTGCCAGCAGCTACGCCGGGACAAGATACGAGCAGTACTTC. Residues: CASSYAGTRYEQYF. Full variable domain (rest looked up from reference TRBV5-4 and TRBJ2-7): ETGVTQSPTHLIKTRGQQVTLRCSSQSGHNTVSWYQQALGQGPQFIFQYYREEENGRGNFPPRFSGLQFPNYSSELNVNALELDDSALYLCASSYAGTRYEQYFGPGTRLTVT.

J is TRBJ1-4 and V is TRBV5-4, with TRBD1 matching over 9 bases. The V gene end was trimmed by 4 bases and the J gene end by 6 bases; junction bases not matched to a gene: 4. The CDR3 runs 14 residues. CDR1 and CDR2 (germline): SGHNT, YYREEE (reference sequence). The CDR3 region has the DNA TGTGCCAGCAGCCCGACAGGGGGTCATGAAAAACTGTTTTTT. This gives the protein CASSPTGGHEKLFF. Full variable domain (outside the CDR3, taken from reference TRBV5-4 and TRBJ1-4): ETGVTQSPTHLIKTRGQQVTLRCSSQSGHNTVSWYQQALGQGPQFIFQYYREEENGRGNFPPRFSGLQFPNYSSELNVNALELDDSALYLCASSPTGGHEKLFFGSGTQLSVL.